This TCR beta chain emerged from a study of blood T cell repertoires in COVID-19. About the research overall: T cells, B-cell-depleted T cells, or PBMCs provided the cDNA or gDNA that served as material.

The table came from immunoSEQ multiplex PCR; TCRdb's copy has only in-frame clones and leaves some out. Of 150,000 to 200,000 clones listed, less than 85% are singletons. The CDR3 covers 15 residues. Germline CDR1 and CDR2: LGHNA and YNFKEQ. V dropped 5 bases and J dropped 8; count of bases not matched to a gene: 12. This clonotype was obtained from a woman aged 55-75 years with acute COVID-19. This chain links TRBV4-2 with TRBJ2-1, with 7 bases aligning to TRBD2. Source material: PBMCs or T cells enriched from blood (not recorded which). CDR3 region: CASSTRESSVDEQFF. The CDR3 coding sequence is TGTGCCAGCAGCACGCGGGAGAGTTCGGTCGATGAGCAGTTCTTC.